A selection of T cell receptor beta chains follows, all from one sample in a study of technical replicates of blood from a handful of donors. Assay used: immunoSEQ multiplex PCR; TCRdb lists only in-frame clones, some missing. The table has under 65,000 clones, 70% to 90% seen once; the top ten hold about 4.8%. Sequencing was carried out using PBMCs. These receptors were obtained from a human donor in good health. Some clones in this sample may be carry-over from other donors' samples. Both conserved end residues are part of each CDR3. Fields, in order: clone size, V gene, J gene, CDR3 protein. For some rows the clone size is stated as once, few or many, or as a class when expanded; others skip it.

>.|TRBV11-2|TRBJ2-4
CASSFGQGNIQYF
>.|TRBV27|TRBJ2-1
CASSFSSGGRLNNEQFF
>once|TRBV7-2|TRBJ2-7
CASSLGLAVYEQYF
>.|TRBV27|TRBJ1-5
CASADRGLRQPQHF
>.|TRBV6-4|TRBJ2-2
CASSDPRLSPGELFF
>.|TRBV4-1|TRBJ1-6
CASSQDTGYSYNSPLHF
>.|TRBV19|TRBJ1-1
CASSIGPGQSNTEAFF
>.|TRBV13|TRBJ2-2
CASSLGGRGNTGELFF
>.|TRBV19|TRBJ2-7
CASSMLRDLHEQYF
>.|TRBV27|TRBJ2-1
CASSYSTGQYNEQFF
>.|TRBV7-6|TRBJ2-1
CASSLALSGGADEQFF
>.|TRBV4-3|TRBJ1-1
CASSHRQGWNTEAFF
>.|TRBV13|TRBJ1-3
CASSEDRELGNTIYF
>.|TRBV14|TRBJ2-7
CASSQASGRIYPYEQYF
>.|TRBV28|TRBJ2-3
CASSTERRTTDTQYF
>.|TRBV11-2|TRBJ2-7
CASSLASGGYEQYF
>.|TRBV2|TRBJ1-5
CASRRQGPQHF
>.|TRBV7-2|TRBJ2-7
CASSLAGPVQYF
>.|TRBV10-3|TRBJ2-5
CATRESGGGETQYF
>few|TRBV9|TRBJ1-2
CASSVGAGTNYGYTF
>.|TRBV5-4|TRBJ1-2
CASTTDRVDYGYTF
>once|TRBV5-1|TRBJ1-6
CASSSRDRGYNSPLHF
>.|TRBV5-5|TRBJ1-1
CARYRTGATEAFF
>.|TRBV6-5|TRBJ1-1
CASSLQGMDTEAFF
>.|TRBV4-2|TRBJ2-7
CASSQVAGGSDEQYF